This paragraph covers one T cell receptor beta chain sequence. Its antigen is still unknown. Base-call qualities are not available, and no considerably larger clone is one nucleotide away. The library was built by means of the immunoSEQ multiplex PCR assay. Held by TCRdb, this immuneACCESS table contains in-frame sequences only and omits some clones. Under half of the omission traces to an unresolved V gene where checked; the cause of the rest is unknown. The sample profile shows 150,000 or so clones; approximately 92% of them were found once. Roughly 6% of the sample comes from the top ten. The sample originates from a study of control samples from healthy donors and cancer patients (dated by TCRdb to 2020 to 2022). The CDR1 and CDR2 encoded by the germline V gene (reference sequence) are MNHEY and SMNVEV. Inclusive of the bounding cysteine and phenylalanine, the CDR3 is 12 residues long. CDR3 DNA is the only sequence kept; it has 36 bases, read in frame from the first base. Relative to germline, V is 3 bases shorter and J is 13 bases shorter, with 12 bases between their ends.

The chain joins TRBV27 to TRBJ2-2; the D gene remains uncertain. This clonotype originated in a man aged 18-30 years in good health. What was sequenced was blood. The nucleotide sequence is TGTGCCAGCAGTTTGAGTGGACGTGTGCTGTTTTTT. Its product reads: CASSLSGRVLFF.